This entry lists 15 T cell receptor beta chains sequenced from one sample in a study of T cell responses to AZD1222 COVID-19 vaccine. Sequenced by immunoSEQ multiplex PCR; TCRdb stores in-frame clones only, minus some. This repertoire shows 90,000 to 95,000 clones, 85% to 90% found once; its top ten account for 9% to 14%. The sequenced sample was peripheral blood, obtained 28 days after the second AZD1222 dose. The receptors come from an adult who received the AZD1222 COVID-19 vaccine.

This rearrangement joins TRBV5-1 to TRBJ2-6; a weak D match, TRBD1 (5 bases). V gave up 5 bases and J gave up 0 bases, with 18 bases separating them. Germline CDR1 and CDR2: SGHRS and YFSETQ. The CDR3 is 18 amino acids. CDR3: CASSSLTGTLSGANVLTF. As DNA, the CDR3 is TGCGCCAGCAGTTCACTCACAGGAACGCTCTCTGGGGCCAACGTCCTGACTTTC.

This clone came up a few times. The chain employs TRBV6-6 and TRBJ1-4; unclear D gene. Trimming removed 6 bases from V and 7 bases from J, with 18 bases in between. This CDR3 is 15 amino acids long. Looked up from germline, CDR1 is MNHNY and CDR2 is SVGAGI (reference sequence). Here the CDR3 DNA reads TGTGCCAGCAGCCCTTTTTCCCGACGTCCTGAAAAACTGTTTTTT. Translating gives CASSPFSRRPEKLFF.

The chain has TRBV2 and TRBJ1-1; D is uncertain. The V gene's germline CDR1 is SNHLY and CDR2 FYNNEI. This CDR3 has 11 amino acids. Trimming cost V 6 bases and J 3 bases, with 5 bases left between them. The CDR3 spells CASRLDTEAFF. The CDR3 bases are TGTGCCAGCAGGTTAGACACTGAAGCTTTCTTT.

The sample holds a few counts of this clone. The gene calls are TRBV6-5 and TRBJ2-1; 9 bases align to TRBD1. This CDR3 is 14 amino acids long. Unmatched junction bases numbered 1, after V lost 0 bases and J lost 7 bases. The V gene's germline CDR1 is MNHEY and CDR2 SVGAGI. CDR3 protein: CASSYSGTGNEQFF. CDR3 DNA sequence: TGTGCCAGCAGTTACTCCGGGACAGGGAATGAGCAGTTCTTC.

This clone was counted once. The V and J genes are TRBV19 and TRBJ1-5; D is unresolved. CDR1 and CDR2 from the germline V gene are LNHDA and SQIVND (reference sequence). The CDR3 is 13 amino acids. The V end lost 2 bases, the J end lost 5 bases, and 7 bases lay between the germline ends. The CDR3 sequence is CASSIYIDQPQHF. The DNA of the CDR3 is TGTGCCAGTAGTATATACATTGATCAGCCCCAGCATTTT.

This chain links TRBV11-2 with TRBJ2-7, with TRBD1 identical over 7 bases. CDR1 and CDR2 (germline): SGHAT, FQNNGV. V lost 4 bases, J lost 2 bases, and 11 bases stayed unmatched. This CDR3 has 16 amino acids. The CDR3, as DNA: TGTGCCAGCAGCTCCCGGGACAGTCAAACTCCCTACGAGCAGTACTTC. As protein: CASSSRDSQTPYEQYF.

The V call is TRBV30, the J call TRBJ1-1; maybe TRBD1 (6 bases). The CDR3 covers 14 residues. CDR1 is GTSNPN and CDR2 is SVGIG in the germline V gene (reference sequence). Trimming cost V 0 bases and J 1 base, with 9 bases left between them. The CDR3 here is CAWSVPGANTEAFF. CDR3 sequence (DNA): TGTGCCTGGAGTGTACCAGGGGCGAACACTGAAGCTTTCTTT.

The sample holds a few counts of this clone. This chain joins TRBV30 and TRBJ1-5; maybe TRBD1 (5 bases). Germline V gene lookup returns CDR1 GTSNPN and CDR2 SVGIG (reference sequence). Trimming left V 1 base short and J 6 bases short, with 13 bases between. The CDR3 runs to 14 residues. In DNA, the CDR3 is TGTGCCTGGAGTGCCAAGACAGTATCTCAGCCCCAGCATTTT. Translation gives CAWSAKTVSQPQHF.

This sequence joins TRBV18 and TRBJ2-1; 7 bases map to TRBD1. V gave up 4 bases and J gave up 0 bases; unmatched junction bases: 3. Germline-derived CDR1 and CDR2 are KGHSH and LQKENI. The CDR3 length is 15 residues. The CDR3 DNA reads TGTGCCAGCTCACAGGGACAGAGCTCCTACAATGAGCAGTTCTTC. This codes for CASSQGQSSYNEQFF. The full variable domain, completed using reference TRBV18 and TRBJ2-1, is NAGVMQNPRHLVRRRGQEARLRCSPMKGHSHVYWYRQLPEEGLKFMVYLQKENIIDESGMPKERFSAEFPKEGPSILRIQQVVRGDSAAYFCASSQGQSSYNEQFFGPGTRLTVL.

This clone was observed once. The CDR3 spells CSVVFVTYTEAFF. CDR3 coding DNA: TGCAGCGTTGTATTTGTGACTTACACTGAAGCTTTCTTT. The genes are TRBV29-1 and TRBJ1-1; unclear D gene. Germline loops: CDR1 SQVTM, CDR2 ANQGSEA. The CDR3 is made up of 13 amino acids. The V and J ends lost 4 bases and 3 bases respectively, with 12 bases between them.

The chain is built from TRBV2 and TRBJ2-1; 10 nucleotides align to TRBD2. The CDR3 totals 14 residues. CDR1 and CDR2 (germline): SNHLY, FYNNEI. After removal of 2 bases from V and 8 bases from J, the junction contained 3 bases not matched to a gene. DNA for the CDR3: TGTGCCAGCAGTGAAAGGCTAGCGGGGGATGAGCAGTTCTTC. This sequence encodes CASSERLAGDEQFF. Full variable domain (missing parts from reference TRBV2 and TRBJ2-1): EPEVTQTPSHQVTQMGQEVILRCVPISNHLYFYWYRQILGQKVEFLVSFYNNEISEKSEIFDDQFSVERPDGSNFTLKIRSTKLEDSAMYFCASSERLAGDEQFFGPGTRLTVL.

This clone showed up just a few times. This chain links TRBV5-4 with TRBJ2-2, with D tentatively TRBD2 (5 bases). The CDR3 is made up of 15 amino acids. Trimming took 2 bases from V and 1 from J, leaving 9 bases between them. Germline CDR1 SGHNT, CDR2 YYREEE (reference sequence). This CDR3 is CASSFEGRNTGELFF. The CDR3 DNA is TGTGCCAGCAGCTTCGAAGGGAGGAACACCGGGGAGCTGTTTTTT.

V is TRBV5-1 and J is TRBJ1-2; 8 bases align to TRBD1. The CDR3 totals 14 residues. Germline CDR1 reads SGHRS; CDR2 reads YFSETQ. J lost 8 bases, V lost 3 bases, and 9 bases had no gene match. Here the CDR3 reads CASSSTDRGDGYTF. As DNA, the CDR3 is TGCGCCAGCAGCTCCACCGACAGGGGAGACGGCTACACCTTC.

The CDR3: CASSRLVGDVDTQYF. The DNA of the CDR3 is TGTGCCAGTAGTAGACTTGTTGGGGATGTGGATACGCAGTATTTT. The V gene is TRBV19, the J gene TRBJ2-3; D gene ambiguous. Germline V lookup: CDR1 LNHDA, CDR2 SQIVND (reference sequence). Trimming removed 4 bases at V and 6 bases at J, with 17 bases between. The CDR3 totals 15 residues.

CDR3 DNA sequence: TGTGCCAGCAGCTTACCTTCCCCGGGGGGGAACACTGAAGCTTTCTTT. This codes for CASSLPSPGGNTEAFF. The rearrangement joins TRBV11-3 to TRBJ1-1; D might be TRBD1 (5 bases). V gave up 2 bases and J gave up 1 base, with 14 bases separating them. The CDR3 consists of 16 residues. Germline V gene lookup returns CDR1 SGHNT and CDR2 YENEEA.